Below, 20 T cell receptor beta chains from the same sample are listed, as sequenced in a study of cytomegalovirus exposure and HLA in healthy donors. It was with 60 Vbeta and 13 Jbeta primers that the PCR ran. The protocol was immunoSEQ multiplex PCR, while the TCRdb copy is restricted to in-frame clones and leaves out a portion. This repertoire shows about 190,000 clones, around 87% found once; its top ten account for over 1%. Sequencing used PBMCs. The receptor source for this set is a man younger than 45 in good health and CMV-seronegative.

The CDR3 sequence: CASSPRRSGGSTSTDTQYF. In DNA form, the CDR3 reads TGTGCCAGCAGCCCTCGCCGTAGCGGGGGGTCAACTAGCACAGATACGCAGTATTTT. The chain has TRBV4-2 and TRBJ2-3, with 10 bases that match TRBD2. The J segment lost 0 bases and the V segment lost 4 bases, leaving 13 bases of the junction unmatched. The germline gives CDR1 LGHNA, CDR2 YNFKEQ. This CDR3 region has 19 residues.

This clone has a single count. V and J are TRBV28 and TRBJ1-1; tentative D call: TRBD1 (5 bases). Germline V gene sequence: CDR1 MDHEN, CDR2 SYDVKM. The CDR3 length is 17 residues. V gave up 4 bases and J gave up 0 bases, with 18 bases separating them. The chain's CDR3 is CASSSDPPGIMNTEAFF. Here the CDR3 DNA reads TGTGCCAGCAGTTCGGATCCGCCAGGGATAATGAACACTGAAGCTTTCTTT.

This clone has a handful of counts. The chain uses TRBV7-8 and TRBJ2-2, with TRBD2 as a possible D gene (5 bases). The ends were cut back, 2 bases at V and 1 base at J, with 11 bases in the middle. This CDR3 spans 16 amino acids. Germline lookup yields CDR1 SGHVS and CDR2 FQNEAQ. DNA for the CDR3: TGTGCCAGCAGCTTACGGGATCCTCAGAACACCGGGGAGCTGTTTTTT. It encodes CASSLRDPQNTGELFF.

V and J are TRBV9 and TRBJ2-5, with D perhaps TRBD2 (5 bases). Germline CDR1 SGDLS, CDR2 YYNGEE. The CDR3 loop spans 16 amino acids. V lost 0 bases, J lost 2 bases, and 14 bases lay in between. This chain's CDR3 is CASSVATTSGQETQYF. In DNA form, the CDR3 reads TGTGCCAGCAGCGTAGCTACGACTTCGGGACAAGAGACCCAGTACTTC.

The rearrangement links TRBV19 to TRBJ2-7; 8 bases align to TRBD1. In germline, CDR1 is LNHDA, CDR2 SQIVND (reference sequence). This CDR3 has 13 amino acids. V was pared by 10 bases and J by 4 bases, with 9 bases of the junction left unmatched. The DNA for the CDR3 is TGTGCCACGGGGCAGGGGGCAGCGTACGAGCAGTACTTC. Its translation: CATGQGAAYEQYF.

The J gene is TRBJ2-1, the V gene TRBV27, with D tentatively TRBD2 (5 bases). This CDR3 is built from 15 residues. Trimming cost V 0 bases and J 0 bases, with 6 bases left between them. The germline V gene encodes CDR1 MNHEY and CDR2 SMNVEV (reference sequence). The CDR3 here is CASSLSSGSYNEQFF. The CDR3 nucleotides are TGTGCCAGCAGTTTATCAAGCGGCTCCTACAATGAGCAGTTCTTC.

The rearrangement links TRBV28 to TRBJ1-1; D uncertain. Germline V gene sequence: CDR1 MDHEN, CDR2 SYDVKM. V lost 3 bases, J lost 7 bases, and 6 bases lay in between. The CDR3 runs to 11 residues. The CDR3 reads CASSLGSEAFF. The CDR3 bases are TGTGCCAGCAGTTTGGGCAGTGAAGCTTTCTTT.

The chain recombines TRBV4-2 with TRBJ2-1, with D perhaps matching TRBD2 (5 bases). Germline lookup yields CDR1 LGHNA and CDR2 YNFKEQ. The ends were cut back, 0 bases at V and 8 bases at J, with 17 bases in the middle. The CDR3 is 16 amino acids. CDR3 amino acids: CASSQDWASSQDEQFF. CDR3 nucleotides: TGTGCCAGCAGCCAAGATTGGGCTAGCAGTCAGGATGAGCAGTTCTTC.

The J gene is TRBJ1-3, the V gene TRBV6-5, with D possibly matching TRBD1 (5 bases). The CDR3 is 14 amino acids. Trimming cost V 6 bases and J 1 base, with 10 bases left between them. The V gene's germline CDR1 is MNHEY and CDR2 SVGAGI. The CDR3 nucleotides read TGTGCCAGCAGCCCCAGGGTATCTGGAAACACCATATATTTT. Its translation is CASSPRVSGNTIYF.

The V and J genes are TRBV29-1 and TRBJ1-1, with D maybe TRBD1 (5 bases). Trimming took 7 bases from V and 4 from J, leaving 10 bases between them. CDR3 length equals 11 residues. Per the germline V gene, CDR1 is SQVTM and CDR2 is ANQGSEA. The CDR3 DNA follows: TGCAGCGCCAGCGGGGCCACTGAAGCTTTCTTT. Amino acid sequence: CSASGATEAFF.

This chain uses TRBV14 with TRBJ1-1, with D hard to call. The CDR3 is made up of 15 amino acids. CDR1 and CDR2 (germline): SGHDN, FVKESK. The V gene lost 0 bases and the J gene lost 1 base, with 9 bases spanning the gap. The chain's CDR3 is CASSQDGRGNTEAFF. In DNA, the CDR3 is TGTGCCAGCAGCCAAGATGGCAGAGGGAACACTGAAGCTTTCTTT.

The J gene is TRBJ1-3, the V gene TRBV4-1; tentatively, D is TRBD1 (5 bases). The germline V and J ends were trimmed by 4 bases and 6 bases, with 19 bases remaining between them. This CDR3 comprises 16 residues. Germline CDR1 reads MGHRA; CDR2 reads YSYEKL. CDR3 nucleotide sequence: TGCGCCAGCAGCCCTGGCGGACCAGGGAGGGAAAACACCATATATTTT. This translates into CASSPGGPGRENTIYF.

The J gene is TRBJ2-3, the V gene TRBV5-1; tentative D call: TRBD2 (7 bases). This CDR3 has 15 amino acids. Trimming pared 1 base from V and 4 bases from J, leaving 13 bases between. Germline V CDR1 and CDR2: SGHRS, YFSETQ. The CDR3 DNA is TGCGCCAGCAGCTTGCAGGGAGGGGGACCAGATACGCAGTATTTT. Its translation is CASSLQGGGPDTQYF.

A word on this clone: This specimen includes other DNA sequences encoding the same CDR3. The chain couples TRBV18 to TRBJ2-3; TRBD1 matches 9 bases. CDR3 length: 15 residues. Germline trimming cut 3 bases from V and 2 bases from J; bases unmatched to any gene: 3. Germline CDR1 and CDR2: KGHSH and LQKENI. CDR3 in DNA: TGTGCCAGCTCACCCGGGACAGGGTCCACAGATACGCAGTATTTT. It translates to CASSPGTGSTDTQYF.

This chain connects TRBV27 to TRBJ2-1; 8 positions match TRBD2. The CDR3 loop spans 13 amino acids. V lost 4 bases and J lost 12; bases outside the gene matches: 8. CDR1 MNHEY and CDR2 SMNVEV come from the germline V gene (reference sequence). CDR3 region: CASSSPGTRVQFF. The CDR3, as DNA: TGTGCCAGCAGTTCCCCCGGGACTAGGGTGCAGTTCTTC.

As to this clone: One end of the junction varies from germline; a read error may be responsible. The V and J genes are TRBV14 and TRBJ2-3; perhaps TRBD2 as D (5 bases). The germline V gene encodes CDR1 SGHDN and CDR2 FVKESK. CDR3 size: 14 residues. For the CDR3, the DNA is TGTGCCAGCAGCCCCCTCTCTAGCACAAATACGCAGTATTTT. Residues: CASSPLSSTNTQYF.

V and J are TRBV6-6 and TRBJ2-5; D gene unclear. This CDR3 spans 15 amino acids. Looked up from germline, CDR1 is MNHNY and CDR2 is SVGAGI (reference sequence). The V end lost 0 bases, the J end lost 7 bases, and 15 bases lay between the germline ends. Here the CDR3 reads CASSYSETGPATQYF. The CDR3 nucleotides read TGTGCCAGCAGTTACTCGGAGACTGGCCCAGCGACCCAGTACTTC.

V is TRBV5-4 and J is TRBJ1-1; 8 bases line up with TRBD1. Germline V CDR1 and CDR2: SGHNT, YYREEE (reference sequence). This CDR3 comprises 14 residues. The V segment lost 4 bases and the J segment 5 bases; nucleotides outside the gene matches: 7. CDR3 sequence: CASSQQGGWTEAFF. The CDR3 DNA sequence: TGTGCCAGCAGCCAACAGGGGGGGTGGACTGAAGCTTTCTTT.

V usage is TRBV6-5 and J usage is TRBJ2-7; D is undetermined. V lost 2 bases and J lost 2, with 16 bases in between. Germline CDR1 reads MNHEY; CDR2 reads SVGAGI. This CDR3 region has 16 residues. The CDR3 DNA sequence: TGTGCCAGCAGTTACCGGTTCTCTAGGTCCCCCTACGAGCAGTACTTC. The encoded protein is CASSYRFSRSPYEQYF.

The CDR3: CASSFGGGPSYEQYF. For the CDR3, the DNA is TGTGCCAGCAGCTTCGGGGGAGGGCCATCCTACGAGCAGTACTTC. V gene TRBV7-8 combines with J gene TRBJ2-7; 7 bases line up with TRBD2. Trimming removed 3 bases from V and 1 base from J; junction bases left unmatched: 6. The CDR3 extends over 15 amino acids. Germline CDR1 and CDR2: SGHVS and FQNEAQ.